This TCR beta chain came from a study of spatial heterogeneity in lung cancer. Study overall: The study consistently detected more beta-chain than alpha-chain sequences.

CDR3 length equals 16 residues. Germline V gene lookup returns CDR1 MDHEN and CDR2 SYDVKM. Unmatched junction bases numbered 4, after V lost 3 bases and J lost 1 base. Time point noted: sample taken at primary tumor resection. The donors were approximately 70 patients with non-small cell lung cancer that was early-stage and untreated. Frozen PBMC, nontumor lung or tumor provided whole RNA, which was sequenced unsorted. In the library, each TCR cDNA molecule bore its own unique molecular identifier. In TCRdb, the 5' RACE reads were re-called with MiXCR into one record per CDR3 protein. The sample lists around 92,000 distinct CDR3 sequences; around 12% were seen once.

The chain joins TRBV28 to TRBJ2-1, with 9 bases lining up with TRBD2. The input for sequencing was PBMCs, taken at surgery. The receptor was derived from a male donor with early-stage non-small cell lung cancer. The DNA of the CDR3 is TGTGCCAGCAGTTTCGGCGGGGGGGCGTCCTACAATGAGCAGTTCTTC. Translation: CASSFGGGASYNEQFF.